The present entry profiles one T cell receptor beta chain with its context. Its recognized antigen is unknown. Base-call qualities are not available, and no considerably larger clone is one nucleotide away. Sequences LNHDA (CDR1) and SQIVND (CDR2) are obtained from the germline V gene (reference sequence). From the cysteine through the phenylalanine, the CDR3 covers 17 amino acids. The kept DNA is CDR3 alone, 51 bases in frame from the first base. Trimming leaves V shorter by 1 base and J shorter by 4 bases, with the junction holding 6 bases beyond the gene matches. The sample is drawn from a study of blood T cell repertoires in COVID-19 (dated by TCRdb to the early 2020s). With regard to the full study: The collaborator samples originated in the United States, Italy and Spain and spanned the acute and convalescent phases of COVID-19. Deeply sampled blood TCRbeta repertoires from subjects exposed to, actively infected with, or recovered from COVID-19 were included in the dataset. Samples were obtained from the ongoing ImmuneRACE study (first 160 participants) and from 1,254 subjects provided by 6 global collaborators. A de-identified subject ID, COVID-19 status, age in years and sex were almost always included in the sample metadata. The material from the prospective study consisted of cDNA or gDNA derived from T cells, B-cell-depleted T cells, or PBMCs. The repertoires were released in a freely available public database intended as a resource for research on the immune response to SARS-CoV-2. Where available, HLA class I and class II types were obtained from metadata supplied by the sample provider rather than from assay-based typing. Study-wide findings and limitations: The amount of clinical and demographic metadata varied by source and participant and was provided uncurated.

The collaborating institutions used their own protocols to collect whole blood in K2EDTA tubes. For TCRbeta analysis, collaborator samples were shipped as frozen whole blood, as isolated PBMCs, or as DNA extracted from either sample type. TCRbeta CDR3 regions were amplified from genomic DNA using the immunoSEQ Assay, a bias-controlled multiplex PCR. The study's processing was this. Within the assay, amplification of reference gene primers was used to estimate how many nucleated cells each sample contained. Sequence reads were collapsed and filtered to measure the absolute abundance of every unique TCRbeta CDR3 rearrangement. For each sample, productive Simpson clonality was calculated by taking the square root of Simpson's diversity index across productive rearrangements. This is the immuneACCESS table as TCRdb keeps it, with only in-frame sequences that have V and J called. A part of the clones is gone; compared with another copy, unresolved V genes explain less than half, and the rest is unexplained. D and trimming come from the DNA, and the V and J calls and clone size come from that table. For this sample the table gives around 250,000 clones, of which 70% to 85% were detected only once. The ten largest account for about 1.9% of the sample.

The sequenced sample consisted of peripheral blood. The sequence is built from TRBV19 and TRBJ2-2; TRBD1 matches 10 bases in the middle. The clonotype originates from a woman older than 75 with acute or convalescent COVID-19. CDR3 region: CASSIVGQGLGTGELFF. Here is the DNA: TGTGCCAGTAGTATAGTGGGACAGGGGTTGGGCACCGGGGAGCTGTTTTTT.